The source of this TCR beta chain is a study of early T cells in non-severe SARS-CoV-2 infection. Study context: The chains were unpaired, and the sequenced material was bulk RNA from unsorted whole blood. General study results and limits: Matching against VDJdb likely underestimated virus-specific expansions, favoring anti-spike CD8.

cDNA molecules, individually, were tagged with unique molecular identifiers. TCRdb independently ran MiXCR on the 5' RACE reads; one entry per CDR3 protein. The sample has 65,000 to 80,000 distinct CDR3 sequences, roughly 12% seen once. This clonotype was found a few times. Antigen: not known. Germline V CDR1 and CDR2: SGHTA, FQGNSA. The ends lost 1 base at V and 7 bases at J; junction bases unmatched: 6. This CDR3 spans 15 amino acids. The V call is TRBV7-2, the J call TRBJ2-1; TRBD2 matches at 8 bases. This receptor was obtained from an adult who was a healthcare worker with PCR-confirmed SARS-CoV-2 infection or an uninfected control (not recorded which). What was sequenced was whole blood. CDR3 in amino acids: CASSLDGGALNEQFF. Here the CDR3 DNA reads TGTGCCAGCAGCTTAGACGGGGGGGCCTTGAATGAGCAGTTCTTC.